One and the same sample provided the 27 T cell receptor beta chains below, sequenced in a study of CXCR3-negative and CXCR3-positive naive CD8 T cells. Points from the study as a whole: Comparison of naive cells showed more hydrophobic TRB CDR3s in CXCR3-positive than in CXCR3-negative naive cells.

No antigen has been identified for these receptors. Through 5' RACE with UMI labels, the TRB cDNA libraries were prepared. TCRdb re-called the 5' RACE reads and catalogs CDR3 proteins one per entry, DNA excluded. The table gives 90,000 to 150,000 distinct CDR3 sequences; the top ten clones make up just over 0.35% of it. The sample comprised naive CXCR3+ CD8+ T cells from blood. Described subset: CD45RO-CCR7+CD27+CD95- naive CD8+ T cells expressing CXCR3 (TNR3+). The receptors derive from a human donor in good health. Some clones in this sample may be carry-over from other donors' samples.

The chain has TRBV9 and TRBJ1-1. The CDR3 covers 14 residues. The germline CDR1 and CDR2 sequences are SGDLS and YYNGEE. The CDR3 region is CASSVENRNTEAFF.

The CDR3 loop reads CASSPFTPTGYTGELFF. The chain carries TRBV11-2 and TRBJ2-2; TCRdb selects TRBD1, and the lack of DNA leaves this call unchecked. The CDR3 covers 17 residues. Germline assignment: CDR1 SGHAT and CDR2 FQNNGV.

The V gene is TRBV27, the J gene TRBJ2-7; TCRdb lists TRBD1, though no DNA is available to test this call. Germline loops: CDR1 MNHEY, CDR2 SMNVEV (reference sequence). The CDR3 runs 13 residues. CDR3: CASSWTGFYEQYF.

V and J are TRBV14 and TRBJ2-3. This CDR3 has 16 residues. CDR1 and CDR2 (germline): SGHDN, FVKESK. The CDR3 reads CASSQEAFSSTDTQYF.

The rearrangement joins TRBV6-6 to TRBJ2-7. Germline V gene lookup returns CDR1 MNHNY and CDR2 SVGAGI (reference sequence). This CDR3 contains 12 residues. CDR3 residues: CASSYVPYEQYF.

The chain joins TRBV7-9 to TRBJ2-1; TCRdb's D call, TRBD2, is unchecked because there is no DNA. The germline CDR1 and CDR2 sequences are SEHNR and FQNEAQ (reference sequence). The CDR3 is 13 residues long. The CDR3 region is CASSPPSGDEQFF. Full variable domain (outside the CDR3, taken from reference TRBV7-9 and TRBJ2-1): DTGVSQNPRHKITKRGQNVTFRCDPISEHNRLYWYRQTLGQGPEFLTYFQNEAQLEKSRLLSDRFSAERPKGSFSTLEIQRTEQGDSAMYLCASSPPSGDEQFFGPGTRLTVL.

CDR3 sequence reads: CASSYSMFQAGGSRDNEQFF. The chain links TRBV6-5 to TRBJ2-1; TCRdb's D gene call, TRBD2, goes unchecked for lack of DNA. From germline, CDR1 is MNHEY and CDR2 SVGAGI. The CDR3 is 20 residues long.

This sequence joins TRBV11-2 and TRBJ1-1; the D call of TRBD1 rests on TCRdb alone, since no DNA is present to check it. From germline, CDR1 is SGHAT and CDR2 FQNNGV. The CDR3 has 15 residues. CDR3 sequence: CASSLAMLGDTEAFF.

The genes are TRBV20-1 and TRBJ2-7; TCRdb proposes TRBD1, but this gene call is untestable without DNA. This CDR3 is built from 14 residues. The germline V gene has CDR1 DFQATT and CDR2 SNEGSKA (reference sequence). Here the CDR3 reads CSAKPRDRDYEQYF.

Here the CDR3 reads CASSFKRARTDTQYF. The rearrangement links TRBV28 to TRBJ2-3. Germline V CDR1 and CDR2: MDHEN, SYDVKM. CDR3 length: 15 residues. Variable domain in full (rest from reference TRBV28 and TRBJ2-3): DVKVTQSSRYLVKRTGEKVFLECVQDMDHENMFWYRQDPGLGLRLIYFSYDVKMKEKGDIPEGYSVSREKKERFSLILESASTNQTSMYLCASSFKRARTDTQYFGPGTRLTVL.

The chain carries TRBV20-1 and TRBJ2-7; without DNA, the TCRdb call of TRBD2 cannot be checked. The CDR3 has 15 amino acids. Germline V gives CDR1 DFQATT, CDR2 SNEGSKA (reference sequence). CDR3 sequence: CSARRLADSNNEQYF.

The chain links TRBV6-6 to TRBJ2-1; the D call from TCRdb, TRBD2, cannot be confirmed without DNA. The V gene's germline CDR1 is MNHNY and CDR2 SVGAGI (reference sequence). This CDR3 has 14 amino acids. The chain's CDR3 is CASSYRGGINEQFF.

This chain uses TRBV19 with TRBJ1-5. Germline V gene data show CDR1 as LNHDA and CDR2 as SQIVND (reference sequence). CDR3 length: 15 residues. The CDR3 here is CASSMRGAWGQPQHF.

The V gene is TRBV10-3, the J gene TRBJ2-3; TCRdb's D call, TRBD1, is unchecked because there is no DNA. CDR1 ENHRY and CDR2 SYGVKD come from the germline V gene. CDR3 length equals 16 residues. CDR3 amino acids: CATRPGRGTSADTQYF.

The chain links TRBV28 to TRBJ2-1; no DNA is available, so the TRBD1 call from TCRdb remains unchecked. Germline V gene sequence: CDR1 MDHEN, CDR2 SYDVKM. This CDR3 spans 16 amino acids. The CDR3 spells CASTNGVGQGYNEQFF.

The chain combines TRBV7-9 with TRBJ2-7. The CDR3 covers 12 residues. The germline CDR1 and CDR2 sequences are SEHNR and FQNEAQ (reference sequence). The CDR3 sequence: CASCLGQTEQYF.

The chain employs TRBV6-5 and TRBJ1-2; there is no DNA to check the TCRdb D call of TRBD1. This CDR3 comprises 15 residues. Per the germline V gene, CDR1 is MNHEY and CDR2 is SVGAGI. CDR3 region: CASSYSMEGARGYTF.

The genes are TRBV15 and TRBJ2-1. The germline CDR1 and CDR2 sequences are LNHNV and YYDKDF (reference sequence). The CDR3 is 15 amino acids. CDR3 amino acids: CATRRTRSSYNEQFF.

This chain links TRBV7-6 with TRBJ2-5; TCRdb's D call, TRBD2, is unchecked because there is no DNA. This CDR3 comprises 16 residues. CDR1 SGHVS and CDR2 FNYEAQ come from the germline V gene. The CDR3 loop reads CASSLATSGFRETQYF. The complete variable domain, with remaining parts taken from reference TRBV7-6 and TRBJ2-5, reads GAGVSQSPRYKVTKRGQDVALRCDPISGHVSLYWYRQALGQGPEFLTYFNYEAQQDKSGLPNDRFSAERPEGSISTLTIQRTEQRDSAMYRCASSLATSGFRETQYFGPGTRLLVL.

CDR3 amino acids: CATSDPGWSGSLQETQYF. This sequence joins TRBV24-1 and TRBJ2-5; lacking DNA, the TRBD2 call made by TCRdb goes unchecked. The CDR3 is 18 residues long. Germline V gene data show CDR1 as KGHDR and CDR2 as SFDVKD.

The chain uses TRBV28 and TRBJ2-3; the D gene TCRdb calls, TRBD1, cannot be checked with no DNA. The CDR3 spans 14 residues. The germline CDR1 and CDR2 sequences are MDHEN and SYDVKM. The CDR3 loop reads CASSLPGATDTQYF. Together with reference TRBV28 and TRBJ2-3, the CDR3 gives the full variable domain: DVKVTQSSRYLVKRTGEKVFLECVQDMDHENMFWYRQDPGLGLRLIYFSYDVKMKEKGDIPEGYSVSREKKERFSLILESASTNQTSMYLCASSLPGATDTQYFGPGTRLTVL.

The V call is TRBV3-1, the J call TRBJ2-7. Looked up from germline, CDR1 is LGHDT and CDR2 is YNNKEL (reference sequence). The CDR3 spans 15 residues. The chain's CDR3 is CASSQDPASSYEQYF.

The rearrangement joins TRBV28 to TRBJ2-3; TCRdb picks TRBD2, but there is no DNA to check that call. CDR3 length equals 19 residues. CDR1 MDHEN and CDR2 SYDVKM come from the germline V gene. CDR3 residues: CASSLLWTSGREDTDTQYF. Supplemented by reference TRBV28 and TRBJ2-3, the full variable domain reads DVKVTQSSRYLVKRTGEKVFLECVQDMDHENMFWYRQDPGLGLRLIYFSYDVKMKEKGDIPEGYSVSREKKERFSLILESASTNQTSMYLCASSLLWTSGREDTDTQYFGPGTRLTVL.

The chain joins TRBV28 to TRBJ2-3; TCRdb proposes TRBD1, but this gene call is untestable without DNA. The CDR3 covers 14 residues. CDR1 is MDHEN, CDR2 SYDVKM, per germline. The CDR3 sequence is CASTERGGADTQYF.

The chain couples TRBV25-1 to TRBJ2-7; with no DNA, the TCRdb D assignment of TRBD1 cannot be verified. The germline V gene encodes CDR1 MGHDK and CDR2 SYGVNS. The CDR3 has 11 residues. The CDR3 region is CASRTGAEQYF.

The chain couples TRBV3-1 to TRBJ2-7; TCRdb designates TRBD2, a call that cannot be tested without DNA. The germline V gene has CDR1 LGHDT and CDR2 YNNKEL (reference sequence). The CDR3 covers 15 residues. CDR3: CASSSPRPSGGEQYF.

This chain links TRBV11-2 with TRBJ2-5; the D call from TCRdb, TRBD2, cannot be confirmed without DNA. Germline CDR1 and CDR2: SGHAT and FQNNGV. The CDR3 is made up of 17 amino acids. The CDR3 here is CASSLGRVGLNQETQYF.